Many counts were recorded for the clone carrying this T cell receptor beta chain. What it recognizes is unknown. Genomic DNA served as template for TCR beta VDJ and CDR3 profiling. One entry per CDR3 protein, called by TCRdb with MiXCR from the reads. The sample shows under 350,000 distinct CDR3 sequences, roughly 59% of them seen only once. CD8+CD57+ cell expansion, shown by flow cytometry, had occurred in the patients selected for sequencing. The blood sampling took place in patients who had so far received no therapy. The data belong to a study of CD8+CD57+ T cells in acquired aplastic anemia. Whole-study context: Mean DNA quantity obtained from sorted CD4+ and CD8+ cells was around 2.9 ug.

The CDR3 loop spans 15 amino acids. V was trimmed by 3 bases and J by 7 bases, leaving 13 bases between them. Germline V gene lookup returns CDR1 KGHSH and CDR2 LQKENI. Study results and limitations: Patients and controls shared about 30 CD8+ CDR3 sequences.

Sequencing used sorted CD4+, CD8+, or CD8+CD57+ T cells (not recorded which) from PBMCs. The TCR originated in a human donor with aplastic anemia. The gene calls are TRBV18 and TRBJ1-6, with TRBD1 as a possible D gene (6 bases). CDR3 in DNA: TGTGCCAGCTCACCTGGGGGGCTGAAAAATTCACCCCTCCACTTT. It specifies CASSPGGLKNSPLHF.